Sequencing of this T cell receptor (beta chain) was carried out in a study of vaccination and CD4 T cells after COVID-19. Study-level background: SARS-CoV-2 had been detected by nasal swab PCR in convalescent patients; several were mild, one severe. In the convalescent cohort, there were six males and four females, two of them Hispanic.

This clonotype was seen just once. Antigen: not known. The Oncomine TCR Beta short-read assay sequenced DNA from cultured CD4+ T cells. Investigators obtained genomic DNA by extraction from cultured CD4+ T cells. TCRdb processed the PCR reads anew with MiXCR; each CDR3 protein has one entry. Of about 23,000 distinct CDR3 sequences in the sample, around 30% were seen once. Time point described: late sampling 161 to 241 days after vaccination in three convalescent patients. Treatment meaning: approximately nine-day PBMC culture with coronavirus spike peptide pools or control peptides (ViraFEST assay). Via ViraFEST, peptide pools expanded antigen-specific T cells before TCR sequencing. Germline V gene lookup returns CDR1 MNHEY and CDR2 SVGEGT. V lost 2 bases and J lost 2; bases outside the gene matches: 5. The CDR3 loop spans 16 amino acids.

The sequence came from a human donor who had recovered from COVID-19. The source was CD4+ T cells from blood, cultured in vitro, collected about 7 months after SARS-CoV-2 vaccination. The chain uses TRBV6-2 or TRBV6-3 and TRBJ2-3, with 9 bases lining up with TRBD2. CDR3 residues: CASSYTAGGVTDTQYF. In DNA, the CDR3 is TGTGCCAGCAGTTACACTGCGGGGGGGGTCACAGATACGCAGTATTTT.